The sequence of this T cell receptor beta chain was determined in a study of control samples from healthy donors and cancer patients (dated by TCRdb to 2018 to 2021). As to this clone: Its antigen is still unknown. No per-base quality is available; no much larger clone lies one base away.

The library relied on the immunoSEQ multiplex PCR assay. TCRdb limited this immuneACCESS table to in-frame rearrangements with V and J called. A share of clones is missing; checked studies link under half to unresolved V genes, and the rest is unexplained. Counted in this sample were 70,000 to 80,000 clones; approximately 90% of them appeared once. The ten largest clones take up 1.5% to 2% of the sample. The source material was PBMCs. The clonotype comes from an older woman with head and neck cancer.

The encoded CDR3 is CASSLWPSRDGEQFF. The nucleotide sequence reads as follows: TGTGCCAGCAGCTTATGGCCTAGCAGGGATGGTGAGCAGTTCTTC. Recombination connected TRBV7-9 to TRBJ2-1; the D gene is possibly TRBD1 or TRBD2, each agreeing over 5 bases. The germline V gene (reference sequence) sets CDR1 to SEHNR and CDR2 to FQNEAQ. CDR3 length: 15 amino acids, cysteine to phenylalanine. CDR3 DNA is the only sequence kept; it has 45 bases, read in frame from the first base. V is shortened by 2 bases, J by 9 bases, and the region joining them spans 17 bases.